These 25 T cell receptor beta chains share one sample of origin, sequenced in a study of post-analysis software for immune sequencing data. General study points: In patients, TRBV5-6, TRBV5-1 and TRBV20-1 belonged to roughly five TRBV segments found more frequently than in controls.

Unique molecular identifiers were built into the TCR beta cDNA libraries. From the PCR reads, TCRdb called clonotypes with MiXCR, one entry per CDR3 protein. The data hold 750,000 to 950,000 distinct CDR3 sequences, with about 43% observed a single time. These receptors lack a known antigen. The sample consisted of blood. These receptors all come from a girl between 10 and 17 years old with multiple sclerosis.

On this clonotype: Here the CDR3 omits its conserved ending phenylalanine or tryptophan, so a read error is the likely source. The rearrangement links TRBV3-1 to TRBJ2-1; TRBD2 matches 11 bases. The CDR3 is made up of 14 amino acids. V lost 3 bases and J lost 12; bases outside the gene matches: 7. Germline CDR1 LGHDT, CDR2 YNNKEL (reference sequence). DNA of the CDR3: TGTGCCAGCAGCCACGAAGACCTAGCGGGAGGGCAGTTCCTC. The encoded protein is CASSHEDLAGGQFL.

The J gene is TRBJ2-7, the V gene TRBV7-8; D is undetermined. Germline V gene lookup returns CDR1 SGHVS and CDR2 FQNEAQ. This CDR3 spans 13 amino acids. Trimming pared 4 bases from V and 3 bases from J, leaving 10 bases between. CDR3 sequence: CASSSGRVYEQYF. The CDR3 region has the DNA TGTGCCAGCAGCTCCGGACGTGTCTACGAGCAGTACTTC.

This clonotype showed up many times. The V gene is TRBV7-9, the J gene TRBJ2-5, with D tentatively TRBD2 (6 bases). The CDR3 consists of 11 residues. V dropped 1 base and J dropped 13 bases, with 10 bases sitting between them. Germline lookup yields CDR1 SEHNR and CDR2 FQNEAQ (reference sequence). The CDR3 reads CASSLETSLYF. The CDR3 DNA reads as TGTGCCAGCAGCTTAGAGACTAGTCTGTACTTC.

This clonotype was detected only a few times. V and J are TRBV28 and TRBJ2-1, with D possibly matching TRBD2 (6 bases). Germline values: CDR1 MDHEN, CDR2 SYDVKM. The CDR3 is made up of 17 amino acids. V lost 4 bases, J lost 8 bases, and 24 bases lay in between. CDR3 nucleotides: TGTGCCAGCAGTTCAGAGGGTTCGGGACTGTCTGGCGATGAGCAGTTCTTC. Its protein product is CASSSEGSGLSGDEQFF.

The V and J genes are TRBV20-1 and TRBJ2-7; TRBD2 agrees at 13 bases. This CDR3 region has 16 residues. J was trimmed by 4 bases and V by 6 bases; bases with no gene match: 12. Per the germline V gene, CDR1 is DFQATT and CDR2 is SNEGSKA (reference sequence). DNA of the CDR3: TGCAGTGCGAGTGGACTAGCGGGAGCCGAGGGATACGAGCAGTACTTC. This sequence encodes CSASGLAGAEGYEQYF.

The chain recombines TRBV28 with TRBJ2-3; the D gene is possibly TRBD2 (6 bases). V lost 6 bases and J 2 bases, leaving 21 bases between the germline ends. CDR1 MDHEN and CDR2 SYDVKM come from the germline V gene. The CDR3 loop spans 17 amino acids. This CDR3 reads CASSQRRSSAITDTQYF. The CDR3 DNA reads TGTGCCAGCAGCCAACGGCGGTCTAGCGCGATCACAGATACGCAGTATTTT.

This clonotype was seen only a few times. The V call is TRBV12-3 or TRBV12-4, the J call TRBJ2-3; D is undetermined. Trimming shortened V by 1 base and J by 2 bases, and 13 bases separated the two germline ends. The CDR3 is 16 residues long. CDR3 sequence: CASSLVKPLYTDTQYF. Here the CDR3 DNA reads TGTGCCAGCAGTTTAGTTAAACCTTTATACACAGATACGCAGTATTTT.

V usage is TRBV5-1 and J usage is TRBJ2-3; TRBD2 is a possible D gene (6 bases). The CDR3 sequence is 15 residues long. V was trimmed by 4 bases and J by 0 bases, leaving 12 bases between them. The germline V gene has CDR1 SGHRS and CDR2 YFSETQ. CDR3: CASSPGLSSTDTQYF. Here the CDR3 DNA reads TGCGCCAGCAGCCCGGGACTGTCTAGCACAGATACGCAGTATTTT.

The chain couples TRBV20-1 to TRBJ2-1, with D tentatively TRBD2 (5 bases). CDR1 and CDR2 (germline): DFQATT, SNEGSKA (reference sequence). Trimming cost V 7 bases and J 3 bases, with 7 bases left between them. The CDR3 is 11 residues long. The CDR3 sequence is CSGEYYNEQFF. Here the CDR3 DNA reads TGCAGTGGGGAGTACTACAATGAGCAGTTCTTC.

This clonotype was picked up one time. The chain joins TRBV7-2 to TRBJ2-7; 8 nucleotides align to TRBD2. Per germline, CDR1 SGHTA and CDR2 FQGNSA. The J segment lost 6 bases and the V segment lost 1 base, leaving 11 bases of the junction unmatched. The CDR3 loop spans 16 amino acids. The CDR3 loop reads CASSLVWREAPSEQYF. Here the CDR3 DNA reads TGTGCCAGCAGCTTAGTATGGCGGGAGGCTCCAAGCGAGCAGTACTTC.

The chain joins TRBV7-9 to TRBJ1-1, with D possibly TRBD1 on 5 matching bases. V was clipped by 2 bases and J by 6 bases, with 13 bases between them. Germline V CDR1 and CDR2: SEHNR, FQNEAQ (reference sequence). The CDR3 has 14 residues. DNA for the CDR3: TGTGCCAGCAGCTTAACGTACCGGGGCGCTGAAGCTTTCTTT. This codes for CASSLTYRGAEAFF.

The CDR3 is CASSQELAGGFYEQFF. CDR3 nucleotide sequence: TGTGCCAGCAGCCAAGAACTAGCGGGAGGTTTCTATGAGCAGTTCTTC. The chain employs TRBV3-1 and TRBJ2-1, with 12 positions matching TRBD2. In germline, CDR1 is LGHDT, CDR2 YNNKEL (reference sequence). V lost 0 bases, J lost 8 bases, and 5 bases stayed unmatched. The CDR3 has 16 amino acids.

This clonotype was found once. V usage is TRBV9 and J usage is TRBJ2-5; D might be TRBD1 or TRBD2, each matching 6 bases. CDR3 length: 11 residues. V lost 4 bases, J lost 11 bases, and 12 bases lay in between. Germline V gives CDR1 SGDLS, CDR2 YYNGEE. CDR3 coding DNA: TGTGCCAGCAGCCAGGGGACTCAACAGTACTTC. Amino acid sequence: CASSQGTQQYF.

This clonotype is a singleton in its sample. The CDR3: CASSHLAGGGYEQYF. For the CDR3, the DNA is TGCGCCAGCAGCCACCTAGCGGGAGGTGGTTACGAGCAGTACTTC. The genes are TRBV4-1 and TRBJ2-5; the match to TRBD2 covers 11 bases. The better agreement between TRBJ2-7 and the DNA end casts doubt on the J call. The germline CDR1 and CDR2 sequences are MGHRA and YSYEKL. There are 15 residues in the CDR3.

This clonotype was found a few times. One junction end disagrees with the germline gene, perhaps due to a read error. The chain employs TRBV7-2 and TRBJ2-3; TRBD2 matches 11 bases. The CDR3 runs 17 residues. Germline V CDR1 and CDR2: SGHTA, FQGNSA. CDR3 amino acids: CASSLAGGPLSTDTQYF. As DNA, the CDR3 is TGTGCCAGCAGCCTAGCGGGAGGCCCCTTAAGCACAGATACGCAGTATTTT.

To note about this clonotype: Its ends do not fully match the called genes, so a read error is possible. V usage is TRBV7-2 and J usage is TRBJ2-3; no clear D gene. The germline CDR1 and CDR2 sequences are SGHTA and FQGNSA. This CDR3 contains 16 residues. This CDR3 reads CASGFFGLSDTDTQYF. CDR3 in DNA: TGTGCCAGCGGCTTTTTCGGGCTTTCCGACACAGATACGCAGTATTTT.

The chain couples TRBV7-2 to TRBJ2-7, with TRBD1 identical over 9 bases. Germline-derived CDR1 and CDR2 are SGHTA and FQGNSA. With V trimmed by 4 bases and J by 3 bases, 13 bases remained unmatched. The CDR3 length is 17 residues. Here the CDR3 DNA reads TGTGCCAGCAGCTCCAAACCTCTCGGGGGACAGGGCTACGAGCAGTACTTC. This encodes CASSSKPLGGQGYEQYF.

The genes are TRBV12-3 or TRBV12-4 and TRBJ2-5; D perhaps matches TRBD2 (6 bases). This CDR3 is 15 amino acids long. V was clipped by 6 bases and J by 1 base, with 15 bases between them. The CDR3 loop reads CASSFGRGPQETQYF. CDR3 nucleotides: TGTGCCAGCAGCTTCGGGAGAGGACCCCAAGAGACCCAGTACTTC.

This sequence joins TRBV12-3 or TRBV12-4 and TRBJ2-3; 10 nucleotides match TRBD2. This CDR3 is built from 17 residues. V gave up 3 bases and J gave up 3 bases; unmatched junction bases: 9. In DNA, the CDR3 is TGTGCCAGCAGTTTTATAGCGGGAGGTGAGGTTACAGATACGCAGTATTTT. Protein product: CASSFIAGGEVTDTQYF.

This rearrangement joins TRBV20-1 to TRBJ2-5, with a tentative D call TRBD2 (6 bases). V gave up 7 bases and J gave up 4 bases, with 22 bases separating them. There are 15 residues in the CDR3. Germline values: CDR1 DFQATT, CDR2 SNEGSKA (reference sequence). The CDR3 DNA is TGCAGTGTGTCGGCGCTGCGGGACGCCCTAGAGACCCAGTACTTC. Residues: CSVSALRDALETQYF.

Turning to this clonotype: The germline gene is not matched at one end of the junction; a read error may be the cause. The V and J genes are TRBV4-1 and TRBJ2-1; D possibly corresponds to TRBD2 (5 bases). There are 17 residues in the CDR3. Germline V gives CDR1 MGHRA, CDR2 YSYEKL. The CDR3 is CANSQEGGPSSYNEQFF. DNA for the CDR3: TGCGCCAACAGCCAAGAGGGTGGGCCCAGCTCCTACAATGAGCAGTTCTTC.

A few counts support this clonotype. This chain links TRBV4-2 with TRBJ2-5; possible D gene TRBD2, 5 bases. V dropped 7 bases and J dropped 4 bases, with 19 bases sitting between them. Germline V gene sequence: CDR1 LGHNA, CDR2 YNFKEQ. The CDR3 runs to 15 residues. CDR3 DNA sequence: TGTGCCAGCACCGCGAGGGTGGGCCGGGGAGAGACCCAGTACTTC. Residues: CASTARVGRGETQYF.

The CDR3 nucleotides are TGCAGTGCTTCTCCGGGACTAGCGGGGGTCTTTAGCACAGATACGCAGTATTTT. Translation gives CSASPGLAGVFSTDTQYF. The chain is built from TRBV20-1 and TRBJ2-3; 14 bases are a match to TRBD2. The CDR3 covers 18 residues. The junction had 10 bases not matched to a gene; V was cut back by 5 bases and J by 0 bases. Germline assignment: CDR1 DFQATT and CDR2 SNEGSKA (reference sequence).

The CDR3 coding sequence is TGTGCCAGCAGCGTAGAAATCTCTAGCGTCTATGAGCAGTTCTTC. Amino acids: CASSVEISSVYEQFF. This sequence joins TRBV9 and TRBJ2-1; tentative D call: TRBD2 (6 bases). Per the germline V gene, CDR1 is SGDLS and CDR2 is YYNGEE. Trimming left V 0 bases short and J 8 bases short, with 15 bases between. This CDR3 is 15 amino acids long.

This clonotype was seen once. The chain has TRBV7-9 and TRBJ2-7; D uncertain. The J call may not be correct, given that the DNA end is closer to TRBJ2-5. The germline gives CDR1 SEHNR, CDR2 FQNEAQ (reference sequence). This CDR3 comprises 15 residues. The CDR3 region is CASSLRSAPRETQYF. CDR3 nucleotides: TGTGCCAGCAGCCTTCGGAGCGCTCCCAGGGAGACCCAGTACTTC.